The entry below describes one T cell receptor beta chain. Its antigen is currently not known. The read comes to an end 3 residues before the CDR3 does, leaving the germline J gene to fill in the end. Using the immunoSEQ assay, multiplex PCR amplified TCR beta CDR3 regions from an average of around 1,300 ng of genomic DNA per sample. The assay corrected primer bias using a complete synthetic TCR repertoire to establish an amplification baseline. The amplicons were sequenced using the Illumina platform. The study's own analysis went as follows. Error correction of the sequences involved clustering with frequency ratios plus a modified nearest-neighbor algorithm, after which the sequences were analyzed in the immunoSEQ Analyzer using IMGT gene definitions. At each rarefaction depth, TCR richness and evenness were averaged over 20 rarefaction repeats, and samples with fewer sequences than the depth were excluded. Wilcoxon rank sum tests with FDR correction were used to compare V, D and J gene relative abundances between the groups. For the blinded duplicates, the intraclass correlation was roughly 96% for TCR richness and averaged about 75% across about 64 gene segments. TCRdb obtained this table from immuneACCESS and retained in-frame rearrangements with V and J assigned. These tables miss some clones; where compared with another copy, unresolved V genes account for less than half of the shortfall, and the remainder is unexplained. The V and J calls and clone size come from that table; D and trimming were worked out from the DNA. The table of this sample itemizes approximately 37,000 clones. The ten largest clones capture 5.8% of the sample.

The entry originates in a study of T cells in women clearing cervical HPV infection listed by TCRdb under 2018. At the level of the whole study: The cases were approximately 25 women with histologically confirmed HPV16-related CIN3 or worse, and 2 of these cases were invasive cancers. Since HLA typing was available for only a few women, HLA type could not be ruled out as a confounder. Nested within Costa Rica's Guanacaste HPV Natural History Study, an exploratory proof-of-principle case-control study compared TCR repertoires across cervical HPV16 outcomes. Blood from cases was collected at the visit at which the lesion was first identified, whereas blood from controls was collected once infection was no longer detected. For cases, a median interval of 149 days, with an interquartile range of roughly 80 to 210 days, was observed between lesion detection and blood sampling. The approximately 25 controls were women who cleared a single incident HPV16 infection within 12 months without developing precancer or cancer. In the parent cohort, about 10,000 women aged 18 or older were enrolled in Guanacaste, Costa Rica, during about 1993 to 1995 and then followed for less than 8 years. A median age of 34 years was observed in cases versus over 37 in controls, and no significant differences in baseline characteristics were found. Quality controls consisted of five blinded duplicates per group, for a total of roughly 60 samples made up of some 50 participants and about ten replicates. Cases were matched to controls by age within five years and by the year the sample was collected. Beyond this particular receptor, the publication reports: By combining richness with V gene abundances, random forest classifiers separated cases from controls with an estimated AUC of around 0.8. Significantly higher TCR repertoire richness was observed in CIN3+ cases than in controls across sequencing depths, whereas no difference in evenness was found. Lower TRBV6-7 relative abundance was observed in cases than in controls (approximately 0.1% versus 0.16%; Bonferroni P = 0.0008). The cross-sectional design could not show whether the associations came before the infection or were a result of it, and neither effector/memory subsets nor HPV-specific T cells were isolated. Because T-cell numbers per sample were unknown, differences in richness could reflect varying T-cell content rather than repertoire biology.

V and J lose 5 bases and 3 bases, and a span of 10 bases separates them. The CDR3 sequence holds 12 residues, the cysteine and phenylalanine included. Part of the CDR3 DNA is given, 27 bases translated from base 1. CDR1 and CDR2, per the germline V gene, are SQVTM and ANQGSEA. Every participant had a single incident cervical HPV16 infection, and prevalent HPV16 infections were excluded. Cervical HPV DNA was detected with MY09/MY11 PCR, and genotyping was done by dot-blot hybridization. Roughly 15 mL of heparinized blood were centrifuged, and the buffy coat was split into aliquots, frozen at -30 degrees C, and then kept at -80 degrees C. QIAGEN kits were used to extract genomic DNA from the buffy coat specimens.

The rearrangement joined TRBV29-1 to TRBJ1-1; the best D guess is TRBD1, with 5 bases matching. The sequencing sample was made of blood buffy coat. This TCR derives from a woman between 18 and 70 years old with a cervical HPV16 infection that either progressed to CIN3+ or cleared (not recorded which). The part of the CDR3 DNA that was read is TGCAGCGTTCGGGCAGGGTACACTGAA. Its translation is CSVRAGYTE. From start to end, the CDR3 is CSVRAGYTEAFF.